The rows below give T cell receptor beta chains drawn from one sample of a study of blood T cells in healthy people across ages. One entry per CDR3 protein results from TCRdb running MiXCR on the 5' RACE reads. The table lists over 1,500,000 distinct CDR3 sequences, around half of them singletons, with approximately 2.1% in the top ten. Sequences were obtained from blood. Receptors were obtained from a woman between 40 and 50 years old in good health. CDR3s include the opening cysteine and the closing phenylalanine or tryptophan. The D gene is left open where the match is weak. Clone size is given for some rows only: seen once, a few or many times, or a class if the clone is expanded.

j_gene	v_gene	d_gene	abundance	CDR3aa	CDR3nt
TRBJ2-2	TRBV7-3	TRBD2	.	CASRGGTNTGELFF	TGTGCCAGCAGGGGGGGGACCAACACCGGGGAGCTGTTTTTT
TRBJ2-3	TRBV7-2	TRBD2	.	CAERASGGGDTQYF	TGTGCCGAGAGGGCTAGCGGGGGAGGGGATACGCAGTATTTT
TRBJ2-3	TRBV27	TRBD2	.	CASSLSKVDWLAGGLGTDTQYF	TGTGCCAGCAGTTTATCTAAGGTTGATTGGCTAGCGGGCGGGTTGGGCACAGATACGCAGTATTTT
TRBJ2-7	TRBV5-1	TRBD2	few	CASSFTGGGLYEQYF	TGCGCCAGCAGCTTTACGGGCGGGGGTCTTTACGAGCAGTACTTC
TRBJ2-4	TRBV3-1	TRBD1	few	CASSARQGTKNIQYF	TGTGCCAGCAGCGCCCGACAGGGAACCAAAAACATTCAGTACTTC
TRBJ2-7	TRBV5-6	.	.	CASSLETFGSYEQYF	TGTGCCAGCAGCTTGGAGACGTTTGGCTCCTACGAGCAGTACTTC
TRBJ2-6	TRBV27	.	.	CASSLSIGDSLSGANVLTF	TGTGCCAGCAGTTTATCGATTGGTGATTCTCTCTCTGGGGCCAACGTCCTGACTTTC
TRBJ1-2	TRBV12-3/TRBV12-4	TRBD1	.	CAGSFWSPGQGNYGYTF	TGTGCCGGCAGTTTTTGGTCTCCGGGACAGGGTAACTATGGCTACACCTTC
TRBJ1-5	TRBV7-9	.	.	CASSSPGTPGSNQPQHF	TGTGCCAGCAGTTCCCCTGGGACGCCGGGTAGCAATCAGCCCCAGCATTTT
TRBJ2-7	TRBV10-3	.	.	CAISEPRSGFGREQYF	TGTGCCATCAGTGAGCCCCGAAGTGGGTTCGGGCGGGAGCAGTACTTC
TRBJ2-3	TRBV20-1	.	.	CSAMLVERPQSDTQYF	TGCAGTGCTATGTTAGTGGAAAGACCCCAATCCGATACGCAGTATTTT
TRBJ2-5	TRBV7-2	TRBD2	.	CASSLGAGVRRQETQYF	TGTGCCAGCAGCTTAGGGGCGGGGGTGAGAAGGCAAGAGACCCAGTACTTC
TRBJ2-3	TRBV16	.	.	CASSQVAKTDTQYF	TGTGCCAGCAGCCAAGTAGCGAAAACAGATACGCAGTATTTT
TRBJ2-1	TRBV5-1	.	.	CASSTTGTTYNEQFF	TGCGCCAGCAGCACGACCGGGACAACCTACAATGAGCAGTTCTTC
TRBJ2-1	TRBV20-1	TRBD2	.	CSASQASGGFNEQFF	TGTAGTGCTAGTCAGGCCAGCGGGGGATTCAATGAGCAGTTCTTC
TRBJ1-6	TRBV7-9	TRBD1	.	CASSSKDRGSNSPLHF	TGTGCCAGCAGCTCTAAGGACAGGGGTTCTAATTCACCCCTCCACTTT
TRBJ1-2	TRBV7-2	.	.	CASSLASQGGLVNYGYTF	TGTGCCAGCAGCTTAGCGTCCCAGGGTGGGCTTGTTAACTATGGCTACACCTTC
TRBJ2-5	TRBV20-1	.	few	CSASDGQQETQYF	TGCAGTGCTAGTGACGGACAGCAAGAGACCCAGTACTTC
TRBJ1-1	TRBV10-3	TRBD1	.	CAISPQGANTEAFF	TGTGCCATCAGTCCTCAGGGGGCGAACACTGAAGCTTTCTTT
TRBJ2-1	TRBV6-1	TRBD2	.	CASSHPGLAGGSSYNEQFF	TGTGCCAGCAGCCACCCGGGACTAGCGGGGGGGAGCTCCTACAATGAGCAGTTCTTC
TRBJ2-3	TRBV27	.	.	CASSLFRVTTDTQYF	TGTGCCAGCAGTTTGTTTAGGGTGACCACAGATACGCAGTATTTT
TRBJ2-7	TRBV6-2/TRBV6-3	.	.	CATARSYEQYF	TGTGCCACCGCCAGGAGCTACGAGCAGTACTTC
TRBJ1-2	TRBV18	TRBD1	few	CASSPGTGTGYTF	TGTGCCAGCTCCCCCGGGACAGGGACCGGCTACACCTTC
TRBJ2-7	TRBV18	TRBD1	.	CASSPDRVAYEQYF	TGTGCCAGCAGCCCCGACAGGGTGGCCTACGAGCAGTACTTC
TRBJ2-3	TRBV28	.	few	CASRTRIGGSTDTQYF	TGTGCCAGCAGAACCCGGATTGGAGGGAGCACAGATACGCAGTATTTT
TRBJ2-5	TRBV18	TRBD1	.	CASLVGTAQETQYF	TGTGCCAGCTTAGTCGGGACAGCACAAGAGACCCAGTACTTC
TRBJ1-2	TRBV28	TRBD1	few	CASSLTGLRDRDGYTF	TGTGCCAGCAGTTTGACAGGGCTTCGGGATAGAGATGGCTACACCTTC
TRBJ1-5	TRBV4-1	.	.	CASSHDGTDNQPQHF	TGCGCCAGCAGCCACGATGGGACCGACAATCAGCCCCAGCATTTT
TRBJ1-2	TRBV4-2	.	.	CASSQDGPQRGYTF	TGTGCCAGCAGCCAAGATGGACCTCAACGTGGCTACACCTTC
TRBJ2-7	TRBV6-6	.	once	CASSYTARLAYEQYF	TGTGCCAGCAGTTATACGGCTCGTCTGGCCTACGAGCAGTACTTC
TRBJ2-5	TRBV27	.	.	CASRQWQQETQYF	TGTGCCAGCAGACAATGGCAACAAGAGACCCAGTACTTC
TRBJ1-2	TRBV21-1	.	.	CASSRRSNRVYGYTF	TGTGCCAGCAGCCGCCGGTCGAATCGGGTCTATGGCTACACCTTC
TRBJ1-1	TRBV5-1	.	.	CASSFGPDTEAFF	TGCGCCAGCAGCTTCGGACCGGACACTGAAGCTTTCTTT
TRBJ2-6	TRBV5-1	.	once	CASCLGVVSGANVLTF	TGCGCCAGCTGTTTGGGGGTTGTCTCTGGGGCCAACGTCCTGACTTTC